Listed below are T cell receptor beta chains from one sample, sequenced in a study of siplizumab effects on memory and regulatory T cells. Assay: immunoSEQ multiplex PCR; the TCRdb copy retains only in-frame clones and omits some. The table has about 110,000 clones, 92% seen once; the top ten hold approximately 0.73%. Material: Tregs sorted from blood. The receptor source for this set is a human donor in good health. Both conserved end residues are part of each CDR3. The D gene is left open where the match is weak.

J gene: TRBJ2-3; V gene: TRBV5-4; D gene: -; CDR3 protein: CASSPRGDTQYF; CDR3 DNA: TGTGCCAGCAGCCCCAGGGGAGATACGCAGTATTTT
J gene: TRBJ1-2; V gene: TRBV10-3; D gene: TRBD1; CDR3 protein: CAIKGTGRYGYTF; CDR3 DNA: TGTGCCATCAAAGGGACAGGGCGGTATGGCTACACCTTC
J gene: TRBJ1-1; V gene: TRBV6-5; D gene: -; CDR3 protein: CASSQTSGFTEAFF; CDR3 DNA: TGTGCCAGCAGTCAGACCTCAGGGTTCACTGAAGCTTTCTTT
J gene: TRBJ2-3; V gene: TRBV2; D gene: -; CDR3 protein: CASSDVATTDTQYF; CDR3 DNA: TGTGCCAGCAGTGATGTGGCGACCACAGATACGCAGTATTTT
J gene: TRBJ2-5; V gene: TRBV10-2; D gene: TRBD2; CDR3 protein: CASRGRAGDGETQYF; CDR3 DNA: TGCGCCAGCAGAGGGCGAGCGGGAGATGGAGAGACCCAGTACTTC
J gene: TRBJ1-1; V gene: TRBV5-1; D gene: -; CDR3 protein: CASSPSRGRAEAFF; CDR3 DNA: TGCGCCAGCAGCCCCTCGAGGGGTCGCGCTGAAGCTTTCTTT
J gene: TRBJ1-2; V gene: TRBV11-2; D gene: -; CDR3 protein: CASSLSTSNYGYTF; CDR3 DNA: TGTGCCAGCAGCTTGAGCACTTCTAACTATGGCTACACCTTC
J gene: TRBJ1-1; V gene: TRBV5-1; D gene: -; CDR3 protein: CASSATEMNTEAFF; CDR3 DNA: TGCGCCAGCAGCGCGACAGAGATGAACACTGAAGCTTTCTTT
J gene: TRBJ2-7; V gene: TRBV7-9; D gene: -; CDR3 protein: CASSFAGQLIYEQYF; CDR3 DNA: TGTGCCAGCAGCTTTGCGGGACAGTTGATCTACGAGCAGTACTTC
J gene: TRBJ2-1; V gene: TRBV29-1; D gene: TRBD2; CDR3 protein: CSSGGTSGSNEQFF; CDR3 DNA: TGCAGCTCGGGAGGGACTAGCGGGAGTAATGAGCAGTTCTTC